The entry below gives a single T cell receptor (beta chain) sequence along with its context. This specimen comes from a study of cytotoxic CD8 clonotypes in ibrutinib-treated CLL. About the study: Response specimens were obtained following a median treatment duration of 12 months, with a range of 6 to 36.

Method: immunoSEQ multiplex PCR; TCRdb's copy keeps in-frame clones and lacks some. The sample carries hundreds of thousands of clones, about 75% recorded once. This CDR3 spans 14 amino acids. The V end lost 0 bases, the J end lost 3 bases, and 12 bases lay between the germline ends. CDR1 is GTSNPN, CDR2 SVGIG, per germline (reference sequence). The chain is built from TRBV30 and TRBJ2-7; D remains ambiguous. The TCR originated in a human donor with chronic lymphocytic leukemia. Sequenced material: PBMCs, taken after 12 months of ibrutinib treatment. CDR3 sequence: CAWSVLVGRYEQYF. The CDR3 DNA follows: TGTGCCTGGAGTGTACTGGTCGGGCGCTACGAGCAGTACTTC.